This T cell receptor (beta chain) was documented in a study of blood T cell repertoires in COVID-19. Study at large: The United States, Italy and Spain provided the acute and convalescent COVID-19 samples.

In the source study's methods: It was from reference gene primer amplification that nucleated cell counts were estimated. Method: immunoSEQ multiplex PCR; TCRdb's copy keeps in-frame clones and lacks some. V and J calls and clone size are those listed in that table; D and trimming were worked out from the DNA. This sample carries nearly 200,000 clones, 86% of them seen once, and the ten largest clones take around 0.76%. CDR1 KGHSH and CDR2 LQKENI come from the germline V gene. With V trimmed by 3 bases and J by 3 bases, 2 bases remained unmatched. The CDR3 covers 13 residues. This chain joins TRBV18 and TRBJ2-7; 7 bases agree with TRBD2. The sequencing input was peripheral blood. The clonotype comes from a woman in her sixties or seventies with acute or convalescent COVID-19. The CDR3, as DNA: TGTGCCAGCTCACCGGCTAGCGGCTACGAGCAGTACTTC. It translates to CASSPASGYEQYF.